This TCR beta chain was sequenced for a study of early T cells in non-severe SARS-CoV-2 infection. Study in general: Alpha and beta chains were unpaired, from unsorted whole-blood bulk RNA. Whole-study findings and limits: Missing private and CD4 specificities, VDJdb matching favored anti-spike CD8 responses.

Trimming took 5 bases from V and 0 from J, leaving 7 bases between them. Per germline, CDR1 LNHNV and CDR2 YYDKDF (reference sequence). There are 13 residues in the CDR3. Unique molecular identifiers (one per individual cDNA molecule) were attached. TCRdb reprocessed the 5' RACE reads with MiXCR, giving one entry per CDR3 protein. This table has about 98,000 distinct CDR3 sequences, approximately 14% appearing once. Regarding this clonotype: Its antigen is not identified.

The V gene is TRBV15, the J gene TRBJ1-1; the D is unclear. What was sequenced was whole blood. This receptor was identified in an adult who was a healthcare worker with PCR-confirmed SARS-CoV-2 infection or an uninfected control (not recorded which). The CDR3 sequence: CATSGNMNTEAFF. The CDR3 nucleotides are TGTGCCACCAGCGGGAATATGAACACTGAAGCTTTCTTT.